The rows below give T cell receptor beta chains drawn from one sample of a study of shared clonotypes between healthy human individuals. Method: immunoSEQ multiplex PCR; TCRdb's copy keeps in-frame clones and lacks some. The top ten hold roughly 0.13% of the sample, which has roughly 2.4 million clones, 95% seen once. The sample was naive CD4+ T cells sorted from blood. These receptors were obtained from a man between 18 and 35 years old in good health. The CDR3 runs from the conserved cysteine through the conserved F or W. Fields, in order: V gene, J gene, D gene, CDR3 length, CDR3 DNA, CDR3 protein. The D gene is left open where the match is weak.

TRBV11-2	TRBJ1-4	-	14	TGTGCCAGCAGCGAGGGGGGCCTTAATGAAAAACTGTTTTTT	CASSEGGLNEKLFF
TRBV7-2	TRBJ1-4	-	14	TGTGCCAGCAGCAGAGGACACATTAATGAAAAACTGTTTTTT	CASSRGHINEKLFF
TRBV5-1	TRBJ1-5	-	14	TGCGCCAGCAGCTTTGACGGGGCGGATCAGCCCCAGCATTTT	CASSFDGADQPQHF
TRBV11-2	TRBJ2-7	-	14	TGTGCCAGCAGCCCAACTCAGACAGGTGGAGAGCAGTACTTC	CASSPTQTGGEQYF
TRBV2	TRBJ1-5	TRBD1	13	TGTGCCAGTGGGACAGGGGTGAATCAGCCCCAGCATTTT	CASGTGVNQPQHF
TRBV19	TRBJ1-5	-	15	TGTGCCAGTAGTATAGATCAAACAGGGAGTAAGCCCCAGCATTTT	CASSIDQTGSKPQHF
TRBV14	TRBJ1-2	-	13	TGTGCCAGCAGCCAAAACCCATACGGGTTACTGCTATTC	CASSQNPYGLLLF
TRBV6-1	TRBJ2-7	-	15	TGTGCCAGCAGAGTGGACAGCCTATTCTCCTACGAGCAGTACTTC	CASRVDSLFSYEQYF
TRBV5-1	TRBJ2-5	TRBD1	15	TGCGCCAGCAGCCCAGGGACAGGATACCAAGAGACCCAGTACTTC	CASSPGTGYQETQYF
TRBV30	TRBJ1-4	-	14	TGTGCCTGGAGTGTAGGAAATTTTAATGAAAAACTGTTTTTT	CAWSVGNFNEKLFF
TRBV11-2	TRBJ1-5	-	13	TGTGCCAGCAGCTTCGACGGGAATCAGCCCCAGCATTTT	CASSFDGNQPQHF
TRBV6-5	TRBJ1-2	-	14	TGTGCCAGCAGTTACTCTGGGTCCGGCTATGGCTACACCTTC	CASSYSGSGYGYTF
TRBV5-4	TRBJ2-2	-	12	TGTGCCAGCAGCTTGTTTCCCGGGGAGCTGTTTTTT	CASSLFPGELFF
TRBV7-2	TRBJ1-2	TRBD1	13	TGTGCCAGCAGCGCCACAGGGGCTGATGGCTACACCTTC	CASSATGADGYTF
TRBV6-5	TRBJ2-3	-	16	TGTGCCAGCAGTTACTCGGACGGAGTTGGCACAGATACGCAGTATTTT	CASSYSDGVGTDTQYF
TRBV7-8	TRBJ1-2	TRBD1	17	TGTGCCAGCAGCGCCGGGACAGGGAGAGGGGGTGACTATGGCTACACCTTC	CASSAGTGRGGDYGYTF